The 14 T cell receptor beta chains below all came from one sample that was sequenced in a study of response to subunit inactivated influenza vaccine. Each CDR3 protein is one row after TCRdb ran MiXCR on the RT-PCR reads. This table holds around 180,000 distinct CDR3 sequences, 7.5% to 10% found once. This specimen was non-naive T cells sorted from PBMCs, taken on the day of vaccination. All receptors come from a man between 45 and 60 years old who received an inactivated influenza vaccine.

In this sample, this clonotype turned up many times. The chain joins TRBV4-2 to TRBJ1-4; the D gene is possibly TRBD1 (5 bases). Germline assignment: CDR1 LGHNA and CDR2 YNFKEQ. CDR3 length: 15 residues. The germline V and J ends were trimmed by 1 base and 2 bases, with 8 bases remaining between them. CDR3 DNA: TGTGCCAGCAGCCAAGTCGGACATACTAATGAAAAACTGTTTTTT. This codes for CASSQVGHTNEKLFF.

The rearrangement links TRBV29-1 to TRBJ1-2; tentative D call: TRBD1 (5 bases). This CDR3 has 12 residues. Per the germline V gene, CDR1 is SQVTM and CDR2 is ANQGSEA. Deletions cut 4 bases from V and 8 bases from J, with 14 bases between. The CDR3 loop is CSVVRGSGGYTF. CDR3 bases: TGCAGCGTTGTAAGGGGCTCGGGGGGCTACACCTTC.

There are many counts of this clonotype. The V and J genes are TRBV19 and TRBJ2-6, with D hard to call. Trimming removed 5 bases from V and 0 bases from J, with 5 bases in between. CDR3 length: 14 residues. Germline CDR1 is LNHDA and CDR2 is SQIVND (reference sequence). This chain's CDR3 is CASSAFSGANVLTF. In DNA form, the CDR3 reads TGTGCCAGTAGTGCATTCTCTGGGGCCAACGTCCTGACTTTC.

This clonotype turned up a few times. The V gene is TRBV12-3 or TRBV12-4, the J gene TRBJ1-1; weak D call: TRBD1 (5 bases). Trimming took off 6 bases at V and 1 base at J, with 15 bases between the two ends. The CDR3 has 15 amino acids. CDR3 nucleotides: TGTGCCAGCAGCGGGGACGGATTTACGAACACTGAAGCTTTCTTT. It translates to CASSGDGFTNTEAFF.

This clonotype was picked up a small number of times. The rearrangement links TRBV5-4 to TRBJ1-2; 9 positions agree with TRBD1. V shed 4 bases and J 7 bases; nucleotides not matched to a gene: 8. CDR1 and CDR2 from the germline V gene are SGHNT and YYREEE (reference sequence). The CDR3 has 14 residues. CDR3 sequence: CASSPGGTGTGYTF. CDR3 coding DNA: TGTGCCAGCAGCCCAGGTGGGACAGGGACTGGCTACACCTTC.

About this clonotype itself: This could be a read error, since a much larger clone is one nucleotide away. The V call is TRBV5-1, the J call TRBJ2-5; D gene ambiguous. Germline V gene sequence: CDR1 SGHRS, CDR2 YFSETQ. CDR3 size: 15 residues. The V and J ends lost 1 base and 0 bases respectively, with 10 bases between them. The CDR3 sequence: CASSLSVVNQETQYF. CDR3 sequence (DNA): TGCGCCAGCAGCTTGTCGGTAGTCAACCAAGAGACCCAGTACTTC.

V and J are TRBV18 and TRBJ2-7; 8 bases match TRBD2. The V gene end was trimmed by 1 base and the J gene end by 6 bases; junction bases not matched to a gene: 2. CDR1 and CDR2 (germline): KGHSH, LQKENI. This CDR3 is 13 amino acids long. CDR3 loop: CASSPRGLGEQYF. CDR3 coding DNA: TGTGCCAGCTCACCACGGGGACTAGGCGAGCAGTACTTC.

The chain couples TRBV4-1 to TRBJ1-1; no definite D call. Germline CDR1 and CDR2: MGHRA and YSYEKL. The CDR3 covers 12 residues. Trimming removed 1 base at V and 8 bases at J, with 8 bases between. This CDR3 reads CASSQGRTEAFF. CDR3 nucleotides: TGCGCCAGCAGCCAAGGAAGAACCGAAGCTTTCTTT.

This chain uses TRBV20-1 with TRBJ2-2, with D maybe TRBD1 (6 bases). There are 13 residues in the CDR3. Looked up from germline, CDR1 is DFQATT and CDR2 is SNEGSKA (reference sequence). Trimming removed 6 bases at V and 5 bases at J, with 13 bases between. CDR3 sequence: CSAAGVSTGELFF. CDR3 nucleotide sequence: TGCAGTGCCGCAGGGGTATCAACCGGGGAGCTGTTTTTT.

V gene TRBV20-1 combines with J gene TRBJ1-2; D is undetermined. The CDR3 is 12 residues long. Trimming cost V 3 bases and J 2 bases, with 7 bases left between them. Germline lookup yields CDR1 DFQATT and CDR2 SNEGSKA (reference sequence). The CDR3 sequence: CSASIGNYGYTF. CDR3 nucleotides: TGCAGTGCTAGTATAGGAAACTATGGCTACACCTTC.

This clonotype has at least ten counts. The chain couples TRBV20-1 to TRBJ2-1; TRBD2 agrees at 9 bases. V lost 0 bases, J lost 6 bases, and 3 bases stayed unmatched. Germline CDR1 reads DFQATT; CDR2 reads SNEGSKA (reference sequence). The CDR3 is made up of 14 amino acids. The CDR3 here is CSAREGTSPNEQFF. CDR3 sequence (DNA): TGCAGTGCTAGAGAGGGGACTAGCCCCAATGAGCAGTTCTTC.

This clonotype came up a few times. The CDR3 is CASSLGTGGASGANVLTF. The DNA of the CDR3 is TGTGCCAGCAGCTTAGGGACGGGCGGAGCCTCTGGGGCCAACGTCCTGACTTTC. The rearrangement joins TRBV11-1 to TRBJ2-6; no firm D call. V was pared by 1 base and J by 0 bases, with 13 bases between. CDR3 length: 18 amino acids. Germline V gene data show CDR1 as SGHAT and CDR2 as FQDESV (reference sequence).

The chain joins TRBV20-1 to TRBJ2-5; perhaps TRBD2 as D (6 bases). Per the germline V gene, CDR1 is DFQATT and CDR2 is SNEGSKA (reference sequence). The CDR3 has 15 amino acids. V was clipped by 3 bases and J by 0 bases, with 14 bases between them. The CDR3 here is CSASIRGSNQETQYF. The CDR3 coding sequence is TGCAGTGCTAGTATCCGGGGGAGCAACCAAGAGACCCAGTACTTC.

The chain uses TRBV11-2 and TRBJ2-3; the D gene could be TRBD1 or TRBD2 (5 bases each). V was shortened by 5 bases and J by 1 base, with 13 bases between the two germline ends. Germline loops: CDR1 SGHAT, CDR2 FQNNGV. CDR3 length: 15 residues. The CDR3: CASSPTADRTDTQYF. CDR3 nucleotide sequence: TGTGCCAGCAGCCCGACAGCGGACCGCACAGATACGCAGTATTTT.